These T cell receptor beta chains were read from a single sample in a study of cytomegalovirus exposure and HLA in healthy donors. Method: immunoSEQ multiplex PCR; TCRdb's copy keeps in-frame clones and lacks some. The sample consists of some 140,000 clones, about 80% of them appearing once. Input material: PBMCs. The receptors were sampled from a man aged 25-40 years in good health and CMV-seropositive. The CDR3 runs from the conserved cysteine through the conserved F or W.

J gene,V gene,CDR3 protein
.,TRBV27,CASSLSVGEYDEQYF
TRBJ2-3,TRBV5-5,CASRPRVLNPNTDTQYF
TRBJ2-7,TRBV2,CASSEESGETYEQYF
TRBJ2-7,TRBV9,CASSVGHEQYF
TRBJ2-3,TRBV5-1,CASSLEWRHLSTDTQYF
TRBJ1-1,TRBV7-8,CASSEGQAEAFF
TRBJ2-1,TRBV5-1,CASMRIGGTSGSDEQFF
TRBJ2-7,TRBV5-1,CASSKASGSDRGEQYF
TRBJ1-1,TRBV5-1,CASSWGDDLNTEAFF
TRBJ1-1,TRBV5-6,CASSLTGAEAFF
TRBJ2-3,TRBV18,CASSPGTSGKYVDTQYF
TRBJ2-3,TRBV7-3,CASSSGSGYTQYF
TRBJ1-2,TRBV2,CASIGGQGIYGYTF
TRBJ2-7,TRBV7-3,CASSPGGGSGEQYF
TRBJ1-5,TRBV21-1,CASSKADRGNYLSNQPQHF
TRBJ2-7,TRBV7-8,CASSLGYRRSSYEQYF
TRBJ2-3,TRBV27,CASSRRGTDTQYF
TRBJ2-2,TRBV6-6,CASSDYSGRSRELFF
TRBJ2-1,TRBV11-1,CASSLGTGYNEQFF
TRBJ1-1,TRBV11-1,CASSFDGQGNTEAFF
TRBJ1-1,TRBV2,CASRGDSYNTEAFF
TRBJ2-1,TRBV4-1,CASSPSGSWNEQFF
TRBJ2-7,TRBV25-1,CASKPPGSFTLEQYF
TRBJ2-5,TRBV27,CASSLLGRDRVQETQYF
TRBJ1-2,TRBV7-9,CASSLPDRGCGYTF
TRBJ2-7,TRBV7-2,CASSFSGSVYEQYF
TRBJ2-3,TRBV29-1,CSVQDRGSTDTQYF
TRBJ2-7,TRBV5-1,CASNSRGVDGEQYF
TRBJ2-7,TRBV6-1,CASSETGVAYEQYF
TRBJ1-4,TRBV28,CASSPGREDEKLFF
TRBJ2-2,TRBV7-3,CASSLDGLPTTNTGELFF
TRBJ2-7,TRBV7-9,CASSVTLAGNSYEQYF
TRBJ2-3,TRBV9,CASSASKDRVGTDTQYF
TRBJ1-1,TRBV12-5,CASGDRNTEAFF
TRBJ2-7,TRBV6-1,CASSYSPRGEQYF
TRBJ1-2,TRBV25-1,CASSEQEPNHGYTF
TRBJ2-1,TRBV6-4,CASSRTTGYNNEQFF
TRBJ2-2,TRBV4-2,CASSQEGLAGGGYTGELFF
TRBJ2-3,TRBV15,CATSRDPPTRSTDTQYF
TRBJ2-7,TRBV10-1,CASSPGQGEQYF